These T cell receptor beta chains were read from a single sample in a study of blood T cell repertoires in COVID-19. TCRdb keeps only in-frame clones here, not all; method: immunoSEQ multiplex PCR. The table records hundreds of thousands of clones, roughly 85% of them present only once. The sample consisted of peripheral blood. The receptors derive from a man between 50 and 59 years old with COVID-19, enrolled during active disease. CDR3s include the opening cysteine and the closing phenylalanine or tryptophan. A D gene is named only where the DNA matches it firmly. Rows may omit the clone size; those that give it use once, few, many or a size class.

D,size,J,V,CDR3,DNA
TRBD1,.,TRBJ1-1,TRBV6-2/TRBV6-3,CASSSLAGTGMNTEAFF,TGTGCCAGCAGTTCATTAGCCGGGACAGGGATGAACACTGAAGCTTTCTTT
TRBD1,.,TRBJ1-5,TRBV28,CASSRDRGSQPQHF,TGTGCCAGCAGTCGGGACAGGGGGAGTCAGCCCCAGCATTTT
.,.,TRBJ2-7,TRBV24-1,CATSDRRTSYEQYF,TGTGCCACCAGTGACCGAAGGACTTCATACGAGCAGTACTTC
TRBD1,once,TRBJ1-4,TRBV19,CASNTGGLEKLFF,TGTGCCAGTAACACAGGGGGTCTTGAAAAACTGTTTTTT
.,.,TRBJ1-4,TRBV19,CASSPSVNEKLFF,TGTGCCAGTAGTCCGTCCGTTAATGAAAAACTGTTTTTT
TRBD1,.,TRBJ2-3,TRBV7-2,CASSRLRGPSTDTQYF,TGTGCCAGCAGCCGCCTCAGGGGGCCTAGCACAGATACGCAGTATTTT
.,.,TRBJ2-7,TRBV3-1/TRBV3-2,CASSPQPLGRGYEQYF,TGTGCCAGCAGCCCTCAACCGTTGGGGAGGGGGTACGAGCAGTACTTC
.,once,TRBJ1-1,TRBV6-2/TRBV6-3,CASSTSGSAYTEAFF,TGTGCCAGCAGTACCTCGGGAAGTGCGTACACTGAAGCTTTCTTT
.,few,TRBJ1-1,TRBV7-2,CASSQNQVNTEAFF,TGTGCCAGCAGCCAAAATCAGGTGAACACTGAAGCTTTCTTT
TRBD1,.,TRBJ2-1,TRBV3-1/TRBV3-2,CASSQDRGTGSYNEQFF,TGTGCCAGCAGCCAAGATCGAGGGACAGGGTCCTACAATGAGCAGTTCTTC
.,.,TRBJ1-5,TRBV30,CAWSVSELNQPQHF,TGTGCCTGGAGTGTAAGTGAGCTCAATCAGCCCCAGCATTTT
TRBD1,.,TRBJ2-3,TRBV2,CASGDRSYTQYF,TGTGCCAGCGGGGACAGATCTTATACGCAGTATTTT
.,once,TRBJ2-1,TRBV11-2,CASSQGRAASYNEQFF,TGTGCCAGCAGCCAGGGGAGGGCGGCCTCATACAATGAGCAGTTCTTC
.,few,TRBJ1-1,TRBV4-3,CASSSLRGTEAFF,TGCGCCAGCAGCTCCCTAAGGGGCACTGAAGCTTTCTTT
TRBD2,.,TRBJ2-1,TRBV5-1,CASFSGGLTYNEQFF,TGCGCCAGCTTTAGCGGGGGGTTAACCTACAATGAGCAGTTCTTC
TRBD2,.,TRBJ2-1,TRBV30,CAWSVAGSNEQFF,TGTGCCTGGAGTGTAGCGGGGAGCAATGAGCAGTTCTTC
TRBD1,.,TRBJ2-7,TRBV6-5,CASSYPGQGRSEQYF,TGTGCCAGCAGTTACCCCGGACAGGGGAGATCCGAGCAGTACTTC
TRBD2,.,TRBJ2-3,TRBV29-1,CSVAIAGGTDTQYF,TGCAGCGTTGCAATAGCGGGGGGCACAGATACGCAGTATTTT
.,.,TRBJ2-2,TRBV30,CAWIINSYTGELFF,TGTGCCTGGATAATTAATAGTTACACCGGGGAGCTGTTTTTT
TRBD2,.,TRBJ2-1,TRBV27,CASSPWTSGVGEQFF,TGTGCCAGCAGTCCATGGACTAGCGGGGTGGGTGAGCAGTTCTTC